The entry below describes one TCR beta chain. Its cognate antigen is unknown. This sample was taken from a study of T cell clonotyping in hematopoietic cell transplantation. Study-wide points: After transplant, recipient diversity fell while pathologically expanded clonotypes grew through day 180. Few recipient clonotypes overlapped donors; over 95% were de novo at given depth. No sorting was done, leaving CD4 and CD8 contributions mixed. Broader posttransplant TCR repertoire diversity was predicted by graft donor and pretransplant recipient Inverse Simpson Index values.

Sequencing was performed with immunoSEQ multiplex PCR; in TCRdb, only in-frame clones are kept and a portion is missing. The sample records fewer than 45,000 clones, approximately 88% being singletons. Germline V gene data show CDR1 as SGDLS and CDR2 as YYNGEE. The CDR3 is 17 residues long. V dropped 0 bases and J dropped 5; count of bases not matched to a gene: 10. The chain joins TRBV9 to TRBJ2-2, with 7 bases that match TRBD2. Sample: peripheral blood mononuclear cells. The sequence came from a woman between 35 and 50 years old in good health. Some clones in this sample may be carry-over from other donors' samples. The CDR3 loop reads CASSVDLTGGGTGELFF. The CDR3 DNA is TGTGCCAGCAGCGTAGATTTAACGGGAGGTGGGACCGGGGAGCTGTTTTTT.